The 7 T cell receptor beta chains reported below all come from one sample, sequenced in a study of T cells in Graves' hyperthyroidism and ophthalmopathy. Amplification of TCR beta CDR3 regions used RNA as the template. Using the HTBI primer set, a first-round RT-PCR was run on the TCR CDR3. TCRdb redid the calling of the multiplex PCR reads with MiXCR, one entry per CDR3 protein. Of fewer than 550,000 distinct CDR3 sequences in the sample, approximately 24% are singletons; the top ten hold around 11%. The sequencing sample was made of blood. The source is a woman aged 25 to 39 with Graves' ophthalmopathy.

This clonotype was counted at least ten times. V is TRBV12-3 or TRBV12-4 and J is TRBJ1-1, with D possibly being TRBD1 (6 bases). The CDR3 contains 15 residues. Trimming pared 2 bases from V and 4 bases from J, leaving 14 bases between. The CDR3 is CASSLSPGAGTEAFF. CDR3 coding DNA: TGTGCCAGCAGTTTAAGCCCGGGGGCAGGCACTGAAGCTTTCTTT.

This clonotype was seen many times. This chain joins TRBV12-3 or TRBV12-4 and TRBJ1-3; tentatively, D is TRBD1 (5 bases). V shed 5 bases and J shed 4 bases, with 15 bases lying between them. The CDR3 is 15 amino acids. The chain's CDR3 is CASSPRDGSGNTIYF. The CDR3 bases are TGTGCCAGCAGTCCCCGGGACGGGTCCGGAAACACCATATATTTT.

The table lists this clonotype with many counts. This chain connects TRBV24-1 to TRBJ2-7; 7 bases fit TRBD2. The CDR3 sequence is 15 residues long. The V segment lost 0 bases and the J segment 3 bases; nucleotides outside the gene matches: 4. Germline values: CDR1 KGHDR, CDR2 SFDVKD. The CDR3 protein is CATSDLSRGVYEQYF. CDR3 bases: TGTGCCACCAGTGATTTGAGTCGGGGGGTCTACGAGCAGTACTTC.

J is TRBJ1-2 and V is TRBV28, with a possible D match to TRBD1 (5 bases). There are 14 residues in the CDR3. With 6 bases removed from V and 4 bases from J, the gap between germline ends came to 15 bases. The germline V gene encodes CDR1 MDHEN and CDR2 SYDVKM. The CDR3 nucleotides read TGTGCCAGCAGCTATAACGGGGGAGCCTATGGCTACACCTTC. This gives the protein CASSYNGGAYGYTF.

Points on this clonotype: A much larger clone differs from this one at a single base, so this may be a read error. This chain uses TRBV6-1 with TRBJ1-1, with D perhaps matching TRBD1 (5 bases). This CDR3 has 13 amino acids. The ends were cut back, 5 bases at V and 1 base at J, with 8 bases in the middle. From germline, CDR1 is MNHNS and CDR2 SASEGT. CDR3 sequence (DNA): TGTGCCAGCAGTACGGACAAGAACACTGAAGCTTTCTTT. Translated, it gives CASSTDKNTEAFF.

This clonotype has a handful of counts. V and J are TRBV3-1 and TRBJ1-1, with D hard to call. The germline CDR1 and CDR2 sequences are LGHDT and YNNKEL (reference sequence). Trimming took off 4 bases at V and 7 bases at J, with 7 bases between the two ends. The length of the CDR3 is 11 residues. Written as DNA, the CDR3 is TGTGCCAGCAGCCGCGGAGTTGAAGCTTTCTTT. Amino acid sequence: CASSRGVEAFF.

The sample holds many counts of this clonotype. The rearrangement links TRBV16 to TRBJ2-5, with no clear D. Per germline, CDR1 KGHSY and CDR2 FQNENV. The CDR3 extends over 16 amino acids. Trimming removed 0 bases at V and 1 base at J, with 12 bases between. The CDR3 bases are TGTGCCAGCAGCCAATCCCCACAATCCATCCAAGAGACCCAGTACTTC. It is translated as CASSQSPQSIQETQYF.